This T cell receptor (beta chain) came from a study of blood T cell repertoires in COVID-19. Turning to the study itself: Acute and convalescent COVID-19 specimens originated in the United States, Italy and Spain. The cDNA or gDNA used as material had been derived from T cells, B-cell-depleted T cells, or PBMCs.

Sequencing used immunoSEQ multiplex PCR; TCRdb keeps in-frame clones, though not all of them. The sample carries 180,000 or so clones, 81% recorded once. Seattle patients were enrolled while actively infected and followed longitudinally. Germline CDR1 is GTSNPN and CDR2 is SVGIG (reference sequence). Trimming at V came to 7 bases and at J to 10 bases, leaving 8 bases not matched to a gene. This CDR3 region has 12 residues. The chain uses TRBV30 and TRBJ1-4, with 8 bases aligning to TRBD1. The clonotype originates from a middle-aged woman with COVID-19, enrolled during active disease. The sample taken for sequencing was peripheral blood. CDR3 amino acids: CALDRARGKLFF. The CDR3 nucleotides read TGTGCCTTGGACAGGGCCCGCGGAAAACTGTTTTTT.